What follows are 6 T cell receptor beta chains derived from one specimen sequenced in a study of T cells after yellow fever vaccination. TCRdb re-called the 5' RACE reads through MiXCR, storing one row per CDR3 protein. The table includes about 220,000 distinct CDR3 sequences, 3.2% detected once. Sequencing used CD4+ T cells sorted from PBMCs, obtained 10 days after the yellow fever booster vaccination. These receptors were taken from a man aged 18 to 29 who received the YFV17D yellow fever vaccine.

This clonotype came up many times. The V call is TRBV12-3 or TRBV12-4, the J call TRBJ2-3, with 10 bases aligning to TRBD2. The CDR3 runs to 14 residues. The V segment lost 4 bases and the J segment 4 bases; nucleotides outside the gene matches: 2. CDR3 region: CASSSGLAADTQYF. The DNA for the CDR3 is TGTGCCAGCAGTTCAGGACTAGCGGCAGATACGCAGTATTTT.

The sample holds a few counts of this clonotype. The genes are TRBV20-1 and TRBJ1-2; D gene ambiguous. This CDR3 is built from 10 residues. Germline values: CDR1 DFQATT, CDR2 SNEGSKA (reference sequence). Trimming cost V 6 bases and J 8 bases, with 10 bases left between them. CDR3 in amino acids: CSATVGGYTF. DNA for the CDR3: TGCAGTGCCACCGTGGGGGGCTACACCTTC.

This clonotype occurred many times. The chain carries TRBV6-2 or TRBV6-3 and TRBJ2-7; 14 nucleotides agree with TRBD2. The V and J ends lost 0 bases and 1 base, in that order; junction bases with no gene match: 8. The CDR3 is made up of 19 amino acids. From germline, CDR1 is MNHEY and CDR2 SVGEGT. In nucleotides, the CDR3 is TGTGCCAGCAGTTACTCGATTGGGACTAGCGGGGGCCCTTCCTACGAGCAGTACTTC. It codes for CASSYSIGTSGGPSYEQYF.

Only a few counts were recorded for this clonotype. The chain combines TRBV7-6 with TRBJ1-3; D not resolved. Germline V gene sequence: CDR1 SGHVS, CDR2 FNYEAQ. The CDR3 loop spans 16 amino acids. Deletions cut 0 bases from V and 0 bases from J, with 9 bases between. CDR3 nucleotides: TGTGCCAGCAGCTTAGCTGGCAGCAACTCTGGAAACACCATATATTTT. Encoded protein: CASSLAGSNSGNTIYF.

The rearrangement links TRBV29-1 to TRBJ1-2; the D is unclear. Trimming removed 0 bases from V and 6 bases from J, with 11 bases in between. Germline V lookup: CDR1 SQVTM, CDR2 ANQGSEA. The CDR3 covers 13 residues. DNA of the CDR3: TGCAGCGTTGAAGAAATCTATTTTAATGGCTACACCTTC. Amino acid sequence: CSVEEIYFNGYTF.

The table lists this clonotype with many counts. The chain links TRBV18 to TRBJ2-5, with D possibly being TRBD1 (5 bases). V lost 3 bases to trimming and J lost 4 bases, with 9 bases between them. The CDR3 is made up of 13 amino acids. Germline CDR1 and CDR2: KGHSH and LQKENI. For the CDR3, the DNA is TGTGCCAGCTCACCGGTTCAGGGAGAGACCCAGTACTTC. Its protein is CASSPVQGETQYF.